The clone carrying this T cell receptor (beta chain) came up many times. This sample stems from a study of blood T cells in healthy people across ages. Primed by a sample-barcoded 5' primer and a J-beta primer mix, a second PCR proceeded for 7 to 11 cycles. From the 5' RACE reads, TCRdb called clonotypes with MiXCR, one entry per CDR3 protein. The sample lists 600,000 to 800,000 distinct CDR3 sequences; about 51% were seen once. Looked up from germline, CDR1 is MNHNS and CDR2 is SASEGT. The V end lost 6 bases, the J end lost 2 bases, and 20 bases lay between the germline ends. The CDR3 covers 17 residues.

The source of this sequence is a woman at least 80 years old in good health. The sequencing input was blood. This chain uses TRBV6-1 with TRBJ2-1; either TRBD1 or TRBD2 may supply D (5 bases each). The CDR3 is CASRRDHIGFAYNEQFF. DNA of the CDR3: TGTGCCAGCAGGAGGGACCACATCGGGTTCGCCTACAATGAGCAGTTCTTC.